This section outlines one TCR beta chain sequence together with its context. Since a much larger clone is just one base distant, this may be a read error. Germline loops: CDR1 SNHLY, CDR2 FYNNEI. V lost 7 bases to trimming and J lost 4 bases, with 21 bases between them. The CDR3 extends over 16 amino acids. The sample originates from a study of metastatic and nonmetastatic thyroid tumors. Thyroid surgery was preceded by no treatment in any patient. MiXCR reprocessed the PCR reads for TCRdb. This sample yields tens of thousands of clones, of which about a sixth are seen a single time; around 9.9% belongs to the top ten.

The gene calls are TRBV2 and TRBJ2-3, with D possibly matching TRBD2 (6 bases). The sequenced material came from tumor tissue. The TCR originated in a female donor with papillary thyroid cancer or a benign thyroid nodule (not recorded which). Some clones in this sample may be carry-over from other donors' samples. CDR3 sequence: CASNPGGALFADTQYF. In DNA, the CDR3 is TGTGCCAGCAACCCCGGAGGGGCCCTTTTCGCAGATACGCAGTATTTT.